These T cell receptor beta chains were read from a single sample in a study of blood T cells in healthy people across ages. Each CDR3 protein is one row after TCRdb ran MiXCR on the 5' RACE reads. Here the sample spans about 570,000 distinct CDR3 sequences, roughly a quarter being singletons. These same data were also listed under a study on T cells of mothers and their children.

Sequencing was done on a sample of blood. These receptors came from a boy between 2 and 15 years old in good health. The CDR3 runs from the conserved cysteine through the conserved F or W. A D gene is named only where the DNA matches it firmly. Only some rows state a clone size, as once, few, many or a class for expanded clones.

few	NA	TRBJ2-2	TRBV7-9	TGTGCCAGCAGCAGGCCAGGGATCACCGGGGAGCTGTTTTTT	CASSRPGITGELFF
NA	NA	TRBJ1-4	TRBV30	TGTGCCTGGAGCCGGAGGGAGAGAACTAATGAAAAACTGTTTTTT	CAWSRRERTNEKLFF
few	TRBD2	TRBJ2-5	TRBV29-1	TGCAGCGTTCCAGATTGGACTAGCGTCCCACAAGAGACCCAGTACTTC	CSVPDWTSVPQETQYF
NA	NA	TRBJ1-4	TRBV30	TGTGCCTGGAATTACGGATCTAATGAAAAACTGTTTTTT	CAWNYGSNEKLFF
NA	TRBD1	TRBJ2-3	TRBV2	TGTGCCAGCCACCGACAGGGAGTCACAGATACGCAGTATTTT	CASHRQGVTDTQYF
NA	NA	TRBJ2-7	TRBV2	TGTGCCAGCAGTGTACCGGAGAACTACGAGCAGTACTTC	CASSVPENYEQYF
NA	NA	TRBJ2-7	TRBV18	TGTGCCAGCTCGGAAGGGTTGGTTTACGAGCAGTACTTC	CASSEGLVYEQYF
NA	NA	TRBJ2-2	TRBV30	TGTGCCTGGAGTATGGAATTCCGGGACACCGGGGAGCTGTTTTTT	CAWSMEFRDTGELFF
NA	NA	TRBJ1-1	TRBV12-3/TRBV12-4	TGTGCCAGCAGTCCCCTGGGGGCGTACTATGGGGGCACTGAAGCTTTCTTT	CASSPLGAYYGGTEAFF
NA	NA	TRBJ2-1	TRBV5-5	TGTGCCAGCAGCCCGGCTAGCGACTCCTACAATGAGCAGTTCTTC	CASSPASDSYNEQFF
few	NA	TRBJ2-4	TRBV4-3	TGCGCCAGCAGCCAGGGAACCGGGACTCAGTACTTC	CASSQGTGTQYF
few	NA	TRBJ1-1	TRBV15	TGTGCCACCAGGGTCGGGGACCGGAACACTGAAGCTTTCTTT	CATRVGDRNTEAFF
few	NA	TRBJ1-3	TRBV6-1	TGTGCCAGCAGTCGGGAGGGCTGGTCTCTCAGCTCTGGAAACACCATATATTTT	CASSREGWSLSSGNTIYF
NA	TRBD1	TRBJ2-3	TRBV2	TGTGCCAGCAGGATGGGACAGGGTACAGATACGCAGTATTTT	CASRMGQGTDTQYF
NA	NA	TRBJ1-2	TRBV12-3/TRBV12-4	TGTGCCAGCCTCCCTTCGGACCCCAATGTTAACTATGGCTACACCTTC	CASLPSDPNVNYGYTF
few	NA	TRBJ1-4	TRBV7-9	TGTGCCAGCAGCTTAGAGAGACAGAGTACAAATGAAAAACTGTTTTTT	CASSLERQSTNEKLFF
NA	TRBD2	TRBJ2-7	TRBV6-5	TGTGCCAGCAGTTCGACCGGGTCTAGCGGCTACGAGCAGTACTTC	CASSSTGSSGYEQYF
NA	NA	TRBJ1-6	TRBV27	TGTGCCAGCAGGGTTAACAGGGTTTCACCCCTCCACTTT	CASRVNRVSPLHF
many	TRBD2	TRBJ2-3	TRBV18	TGTGCCAGCTGCCAAGCGGGACCCGGAGATACGCAGTATTTT	CASCQAGPGDTQYF
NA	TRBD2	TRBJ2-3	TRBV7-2	TGTGCCAGCAGCCCGAGACTAGCGGGAGTTCACACAGATACGCAGTATTTT	CASSPRLAGVHTDTQYF
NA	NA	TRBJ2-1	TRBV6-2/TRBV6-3	TGTGCCAGCAGTTACTTCGGGAGCCATGAGCAGTTCTTC	CASSYFGSHEQFF
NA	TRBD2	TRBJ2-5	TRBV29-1	TGCAGCGGGGGGGAGACTAGCAAGACCCAGTACTTC	CSGGETSKTQYF
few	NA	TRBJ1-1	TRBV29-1	TGCAGCGTGCAGGGTGGGAACACTGAAGCTTTCTTT	CSVQGGNTEAFF
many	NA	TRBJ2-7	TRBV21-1	TGTGCCAGCAGCCCGACAGGGCGCTCCTACGAGCAGTACTTC	CASSPTGRSYEQYF
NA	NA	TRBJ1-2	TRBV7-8	TGTGCCAGCAGCTTAGAGCGGTTCCGGATGGGCTACACCTTC	CASSLERFRMGYTF
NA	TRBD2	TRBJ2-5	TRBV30	TGTGCCTGGAGTGTACTAGCGGGAGTCGGGGAGACCCAGTACTTC	CAWSVLAGVGETQYF
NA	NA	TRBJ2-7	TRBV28	TGTGCCAGCAGTTTTCGGCTAAGGTTTCTCTACCACGAGCAGTACTTC	CASSFRLRFLYHEQYF
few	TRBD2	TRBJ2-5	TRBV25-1	TGTGCCAGCAGTGAATCCCATAGCGGGATCGTAGAGACCCAGTACTTC	CASSESHSGIVETQYF
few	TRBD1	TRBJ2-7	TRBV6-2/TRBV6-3	TGTGCCAGCAGTTACCTTCAAACGACAGGGTTGTCCTACGAGCAGTACTTC	CASSYLQTTGLSYEQYF
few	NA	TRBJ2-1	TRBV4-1	TGCGCCAGCAGCGTCCCGCGTAATGAGCAGTTCTTC	CASSVPRNEQFF
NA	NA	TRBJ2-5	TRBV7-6	TGTGCCAGCAGTACTAGCTGGGAGACCCAGTACTTC	CASSTSWETQYF
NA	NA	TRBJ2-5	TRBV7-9	TGTGCCAGCAGCCCTGGGACACAACAAGAGACCCAGTACTTC	CASSPGTQQETQYF
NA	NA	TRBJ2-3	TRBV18	TGTGCCAGCTCACCACAGTTGGCAGATACGCAGTATTTT	CASSPQLADTQYF
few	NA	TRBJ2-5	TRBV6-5	TGTGCCAGCGGCCGGGCGCACGAGACCCAGTACTTC	CASGRAHETQYF
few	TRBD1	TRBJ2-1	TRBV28	TGTGCCAGCAGTTTATACGACAGGGGAGCTAATGAGCAGTTCTTC	CASSLYDRGANEQFF
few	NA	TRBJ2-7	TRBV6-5	TGTGCCAGCAGTTACCCTAGTTGGGGCCCCTCCTACGAGCAGTACTTC	CASSYPSWGPSYEQYF
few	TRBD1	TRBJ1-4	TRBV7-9	TGTGCCAGCAGCTTGACAGGGAATGAAAAACTGTTTTTT	CASSLTGNEKLFF
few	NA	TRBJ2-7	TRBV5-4	TGTGCCAGCAGCGAAAGCAGGGGTGGCGGCGAGCAGTACTTC	CASSESRGGGEQYF
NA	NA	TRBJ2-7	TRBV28	TGTGCCAGCAGTCTCGCCAAGTACGAGCAGTACTTC	CASSLAKYEQYF
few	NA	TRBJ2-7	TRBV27	TGTGCCAGCAGTTTAAAAGGGGGTTCCTACGAGCAGTACTTC	CASSLKGGSYEQYF
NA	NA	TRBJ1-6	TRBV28	TGTGCCAGCACGGGGACTGAGGGGATCTCACCCCTCAACTTT	CASTGTEGISPLNF
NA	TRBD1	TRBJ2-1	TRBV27	TGTGCCAGCAGTATAGGGACAGGAAGGTTTGAGCAGTTCTTC	CASSIGTGRFEQFF
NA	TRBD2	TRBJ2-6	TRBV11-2	TGTGCCAGCAGCTTCCCCGGACTAGCGGGAAGCTCGCAGAGGGGGGCCAACGTCCTGACTTTC	CASSFPGLAGSSQRGANVLTF
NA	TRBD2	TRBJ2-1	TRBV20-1	TGCAGTGCCTTAGGACTAGCGTATAGCTCCTACAATGAGCAGTTCTTC	CSALGLAYSSYNEQFF
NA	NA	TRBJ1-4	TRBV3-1	TGTGCCAGCAGCCATAACCCAGGAACCACAACTAATGAAAAACTGTTTTTT	CASSHNPGTTTNEKLFF
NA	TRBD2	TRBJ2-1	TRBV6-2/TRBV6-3	TGTGCCAGCTCAGGCGGGGGAGAATTCTCCTACAATGAGCAGTTCTTC	CASSGGGEFSYNEQFF
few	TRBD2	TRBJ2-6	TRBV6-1	TGTGCCGGACAATGGGGGGGAACTGGGGCCAACGTCCTGACTTTC	CAGQWGGTGANVLTF
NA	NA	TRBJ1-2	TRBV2	TGTGCCAGCCGTCCAGAGGTCAAGGGTAACTGTGGCTACACCTTC	CASRPEVKGNCGYTF
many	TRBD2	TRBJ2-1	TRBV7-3	TGTGCCAGCAGCTTAGGTCGGGGGGACAATGAGCAGTTCTTC	CASSLGRGDNEQFF
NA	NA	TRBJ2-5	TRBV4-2	TGTGCCAGCAGCCACCGAGGGGGGCCCGGGACGCAAGAGACCCAGTACTTC	CASSHRGGPGTQETQYF
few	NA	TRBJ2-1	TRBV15	TGTGCCACCAGCAGGGCCCTTGGTGAGCAGTTCTTC	CATSRALGEQFF
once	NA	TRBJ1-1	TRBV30	TGTGCCTGGAGTTTGAATAGGAACACTGAAGCTTTCTTT	CAWSLNRNTEAFF
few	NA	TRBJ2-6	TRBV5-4	TGTGCCAGCAGCACCGGGACACTTAGATCTGGGGCCAACGTCCTGACTTTC	CASSTGTLRSGANVLTF
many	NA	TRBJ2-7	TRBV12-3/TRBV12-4	TGTGCCAGCAGTTTAGCGATCGAGCAGTACTTC	CASSLAIEQYF
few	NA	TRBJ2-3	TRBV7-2	TGTGCCAGCAGCTTAGTGGTTCTAGTTTCTAGCACAGATACGCAGTATTTT	CASSLVVLVSSTDTQYF